This T cell receptor (beta chain) was profiled in a study of T cell clonotyping in hematopoietic cell transplantation. Study-wide results and limits: Broader posttransplant TCR repertoire diversity was predicted by graft donor and pretransplant recipient Inverse Simpson Index values. After transplant, recipient diversity fell while pathologically expanded clonotypes grew through day 180. At the given depth, recipient repertoires were over 95% de novo clonotypes. CD4 and CD8 repertoire contributions could not be separated without sorting.

Worth noting for this clone: Its antigen is unknown.

Clones were sequenced by immunoSEQ multiplex PCR, and TCRdb holds only the in-frame ones, with some missing. The sample yields about 16,000 clones, roughly 90% seen once. With V trimmed by 3 bases and J by 4 bases, 6 bases remained unmatched. The CDR3 spans 14 residues. The germline V gene has CDR1 GTSNPN and CDR2 SVGIG (reference sequence). Material for sequencing was peripheral blood mononuclear cells. This TCR came from a man aged 50 to 60 in good health. Some clones in this sample may be carry-over from other donors' samples. V usage is TRBV30 and J usage is TRBJ2-7; 10 nucleotides line up with TRBD1. The CDR3 DNA is TGTGCCTGGAGAGCTCGGACAGGGGGTTACGAGCAGTACTTC. The encoded protein is CAWRARTGGYEQYF.